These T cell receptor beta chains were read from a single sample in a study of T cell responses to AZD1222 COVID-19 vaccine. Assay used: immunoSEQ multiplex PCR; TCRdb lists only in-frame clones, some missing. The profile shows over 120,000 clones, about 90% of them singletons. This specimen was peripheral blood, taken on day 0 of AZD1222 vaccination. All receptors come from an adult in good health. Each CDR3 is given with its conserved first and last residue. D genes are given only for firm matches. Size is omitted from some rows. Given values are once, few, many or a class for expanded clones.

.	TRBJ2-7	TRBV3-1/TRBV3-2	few	CASNPKAFSGQGGYEQYF	TGTGCCAGCAATCCAAAGGCTTTTTCCGGACAGGGAGGGTACGAGCAGTACTTC
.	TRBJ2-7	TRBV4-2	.	CASSQESTNTAYEQYF	TGTGCCAGCAGCCAAGAATCCACGAATACCGCCTACGAGCAGTACTTC
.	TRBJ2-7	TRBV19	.	CASSIGGTYEQYF	TGTGCCAGTAGTATAGGGGGCACGTACGAGCAGTACTTC
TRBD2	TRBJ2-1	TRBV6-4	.	CASSEREAGEQFF	TGTGCCAGCAGTGAGCGGGAGGCGGGTGAGCAGTTCTTC
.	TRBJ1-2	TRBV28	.	CASSLRVGGYTF	TGTGCCAGCAGTTTAAGGGTTGGCGGCTACACCTTC
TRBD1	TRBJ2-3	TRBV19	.	CASSVGQGAWDTQYF	TGTGCCAGTAGTGTGGGACAGGGGGCCTGGGATACGCAGTATTTT
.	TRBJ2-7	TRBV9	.	CASSVEGAAANEQYF	TGTGCCAGCAGCGTAGAAGGGGCAGCGGCTAACGAGCAGTACTTC
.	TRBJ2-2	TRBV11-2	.	CASSLEATGLSGELFF	TGTGCCAGCAGCTTAGAGGCGACAGGATTGTCCGGGGAGCTGTTTTTT
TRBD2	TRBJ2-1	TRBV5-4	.	CASSSTSGNRNEQFF	TGTGCCAGCAGCTCGACTAGCGGGAATAGGAATGAGCAGTTCTTC
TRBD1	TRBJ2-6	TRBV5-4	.	CASSGRQGRISGANVLTF	TGTGCCAGCAGCGGGCGACAGGGGCGGATCTCTGGGGCCAACGTCCTGACTTTC
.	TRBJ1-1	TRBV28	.	CASRVGGTEAFF	TGTGCCAGCAGGGTCGGCGGCACTGAAGCTTTCTTT
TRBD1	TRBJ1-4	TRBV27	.	CASSPGGEGLDEKLFF	TGTGCCAGCAGCCCAGGGGGGGAGGGGTTGGATGAAAAACTGTTTTTT
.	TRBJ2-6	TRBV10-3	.	CAIKEGDRGSGANVLTF	TGTGCCATCAAGGAGGGGGACAGAGGGTCTGGGGCCAACGTCCTGACTTTC
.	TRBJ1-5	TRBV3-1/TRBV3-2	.	CASSPWGGGQPQHF	TGTGCCAGCAGTCCCTGGGGGGGAGGGCAGCCCCAGCATTTT
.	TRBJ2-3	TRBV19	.	CASSIGYSDTQYF	TGTGCCAGTAGTATCGGGTACTCAGATACGCAGTATTTT
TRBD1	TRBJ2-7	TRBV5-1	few	CASSLGQGYKRNEQYF	TGCGCCAGCAGCTTGGGACAGGGGTATAAGCGGAACGAGCAGTACTTC
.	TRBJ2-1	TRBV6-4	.	CASSDSLQGFNEQFF	TGTGCCAGCAGTGACTCGTTACAGGGTTTCAATGAGCAGTTCTTC
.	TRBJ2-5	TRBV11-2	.	CASTPGAPRQETQYF	TGTGCCAGCACCCCAGGTGCACCCCGACAAGAGACCCAGTACTTC
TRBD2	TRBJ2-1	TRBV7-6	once	CASSYLAGGPENEQFF	TGTGCCAGCAGCTATTTAGCGGGAGGGCCAGAGAATGAGCAGTTCTTC
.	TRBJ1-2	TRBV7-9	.	CASSPRGPNYGYTF	TGTGCCAGCAGCCCCAGGGGTCCTAACTATGGCTACACCTTC
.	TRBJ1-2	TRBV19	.	CASMEDRVYGYTF	TGTGCCAGTATGGAGGACAGAGTCTATGGCTACACCTTC
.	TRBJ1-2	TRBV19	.	CATEKGGYGYTF	TGTGCCACAGAGAAGGGGGGCTATGGCTACACCTTC
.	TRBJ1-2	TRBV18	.	CASSPPERIGYTF	TGTGCCAGCTCACCACCGGAAAGGATTGGCTACACCTTC
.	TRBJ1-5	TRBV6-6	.	CASSYGRAAQHF	TGTGCCAGCAGTTACGGCAGGGCGGCCCAGCATTTT
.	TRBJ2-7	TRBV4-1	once	CASSQEWLSYEQYF	TGCGCCAGCAGCCAAGAATGGCTCTCCTACGAGCAGTACTTC
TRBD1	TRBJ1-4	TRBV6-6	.	CASSLRRGDRRNEKLFF	TGTGCCAGCAGTCTCAGGCGAGGGGACAGGAGGAATGAAAAACTGTTTTTT
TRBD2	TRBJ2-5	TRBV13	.	CASSLGKLAGRGETQYF	TGTGCCAGCAGCTTAGGAAAGCTAGCGGGCCGCGGGGAGACCCAGTACTTC
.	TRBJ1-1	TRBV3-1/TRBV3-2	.	CASSDLTSVEAFF	TGTGCCAGCAGCGATTTAACCTCAGTTGAAGCTTTCTTT
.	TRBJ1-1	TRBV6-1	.	CASSLQGIEAFF	TGTGCCAGCAGTCTACAGGGAATTGAAGCTTTCTTT
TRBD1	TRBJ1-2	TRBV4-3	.	CASSQTPTGTMGGYTF	TGCGCCAGCAGCCAAACCCCGACAGGGACGATGGGGGGCTACACCTTC
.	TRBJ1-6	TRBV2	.	CASSEGSPLHF	TGTGCCAGCAGTGAAGGCTCACCCCTCCACTTT
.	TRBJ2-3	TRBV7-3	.	CASSPNQGDTQYF	TGTGCCAGCAGCCCCAACCAGGGCGACACGCAGTATTTT
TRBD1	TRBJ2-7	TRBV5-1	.	CASSFQTGVYEQYF	TGCGCCAGCAGCTTTCAGACAGGGGTTTACGAGCAGTACTTC
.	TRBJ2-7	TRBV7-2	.	CASSLMDF	TGTGCCAGCAGCTTAATGGACTTC
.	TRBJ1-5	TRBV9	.	CASSLSGWSNQPQHF	TGTGCCAGCAGCTTATCGGGGTGGAGCAATCAGCCCCAGCATTTT
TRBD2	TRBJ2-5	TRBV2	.	CASREGTSQETQYF	TGTGCCAGCAGAGAAGGGACTAGCCAAGAGACCCAGTACTTC
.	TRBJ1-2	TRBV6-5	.	CASRDFEGGGYTF	TGTGCCAGCAGGGACTTCGAAGGTGGTGGCTACACCTTC
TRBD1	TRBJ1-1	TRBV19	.	CASVTGGTLGTEAFF	TGTGCCAGTGTTACAGGGGGCACGCTGGGCACTGAAGCTTTCTTT
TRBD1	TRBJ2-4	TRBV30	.	CACSLPGQANIQYF	TGTGCCTGCTCCCTACCGGGACAGGCAAACATTCAGTACTTC
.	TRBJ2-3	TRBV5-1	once	CASSLRGLVGTDTQYF	TGCGCCAGCAGCTTAAGGGGTTTGGTGGGCACAGATACGCAGTATTTT
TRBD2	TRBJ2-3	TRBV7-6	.	CASSLVGGRGTSTDTQYF	TGTGCCAGCAGCTTAGTCGGCGGGAGGGGAACAAGCACAGATACGCAGTATTTT
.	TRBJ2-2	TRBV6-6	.	CASSERPNTGELFF	TGTGCCAGCAGCGAGCGCCCGAACACCGGGGAGCTGTTTTTT
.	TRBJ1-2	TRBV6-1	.	CASSDGGGGYGYTF	TGTGCCAGCAGTGATGGGGGGGGCGGCTATGGCTACACCTTC
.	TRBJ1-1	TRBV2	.	CASRAGFTEAFF	TGTGCCAGCAGAGCAGGGTTTACTGAAGCTTTCTTT
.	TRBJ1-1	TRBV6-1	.	CASSELRYTEAFF	TGTGCCAGCAGTGAACTCCGGTACACTGAAGCTTTCTTT